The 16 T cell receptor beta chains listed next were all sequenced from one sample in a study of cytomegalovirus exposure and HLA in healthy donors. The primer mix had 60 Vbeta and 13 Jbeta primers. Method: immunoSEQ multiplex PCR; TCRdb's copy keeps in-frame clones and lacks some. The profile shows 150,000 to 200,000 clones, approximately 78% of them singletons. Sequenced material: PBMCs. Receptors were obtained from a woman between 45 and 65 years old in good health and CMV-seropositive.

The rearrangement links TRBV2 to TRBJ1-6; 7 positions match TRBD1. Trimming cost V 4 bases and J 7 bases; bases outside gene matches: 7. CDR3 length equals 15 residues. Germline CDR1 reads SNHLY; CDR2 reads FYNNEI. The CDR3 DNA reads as TGTGCCAGCAGTGCCTTCCGGGACAGAAATTCACCCCTCCACTTT. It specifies CASSAFRDRNSPLHF. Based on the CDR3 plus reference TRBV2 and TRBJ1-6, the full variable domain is EPEVTQTPSHQVTQMGQEVILRCVPISNHLYFYWYRQILGQKVEFLVSFYNNEISEKSEIFDDQFSVERPDGSNFTLKIRSTKLEDSAMYFCASSAFRDRNSPLHFGNGTRLTVT.

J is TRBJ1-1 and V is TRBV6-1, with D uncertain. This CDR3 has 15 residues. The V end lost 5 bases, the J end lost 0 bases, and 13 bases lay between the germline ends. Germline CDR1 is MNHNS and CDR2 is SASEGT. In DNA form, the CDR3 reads TGTGCCAGCAGTTCTCAGCAGGCTCTGAACACTGAAGCTTTCTTT. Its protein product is CASSSQQALNTEAFF.

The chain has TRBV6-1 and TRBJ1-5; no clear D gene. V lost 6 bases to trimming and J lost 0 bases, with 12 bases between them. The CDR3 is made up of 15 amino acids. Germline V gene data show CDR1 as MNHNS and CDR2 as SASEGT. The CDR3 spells CASSYLPDSNQPQHF. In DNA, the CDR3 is TGTGCCAGCAGCTACCTGCCTGATAGCAATCAGCCCCAGCATTTT.

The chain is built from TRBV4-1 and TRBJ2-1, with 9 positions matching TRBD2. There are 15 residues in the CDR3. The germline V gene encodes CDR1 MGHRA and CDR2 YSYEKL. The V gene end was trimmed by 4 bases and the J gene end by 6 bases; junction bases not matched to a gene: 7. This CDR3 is CASSPGVAGANEQFF. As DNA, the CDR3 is TGCGCCAGCAGCCCGGGAGTAGCGGGGGCCAATGAGCAGTTCTTC.

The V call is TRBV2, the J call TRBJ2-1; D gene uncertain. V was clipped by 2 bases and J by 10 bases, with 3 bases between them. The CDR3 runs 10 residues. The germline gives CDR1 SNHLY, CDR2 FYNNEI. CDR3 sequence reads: CASSELEQFF. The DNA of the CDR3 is TGTGCCAGCAGTGAACTAGAGCAGTTCTTC. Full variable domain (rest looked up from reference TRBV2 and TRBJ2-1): EPEVTQTPSHQVTQMGQEVILRCVPISNHLYFYWYRQILGQKVEFLVSFYNNEISEKSEIFDDQFSVERPDGSNFTLKIRSTKLEDSAMYFCASSELEQFFGPGTRLTVL.

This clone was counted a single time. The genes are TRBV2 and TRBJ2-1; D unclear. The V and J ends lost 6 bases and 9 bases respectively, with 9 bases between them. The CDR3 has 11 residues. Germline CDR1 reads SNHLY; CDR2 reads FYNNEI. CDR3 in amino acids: CASRETGEQFF. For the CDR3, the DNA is TGTGCCAGCAGGGAGACTGGTGAGCAGTTCTTC.

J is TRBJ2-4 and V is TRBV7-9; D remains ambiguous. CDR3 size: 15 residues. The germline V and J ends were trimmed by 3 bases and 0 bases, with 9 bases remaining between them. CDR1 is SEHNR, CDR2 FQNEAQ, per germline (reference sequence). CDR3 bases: TGTGCCAGCAGCTTCGAGGTTCTAGCCAAAAACATTCAGTACTTC. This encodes CASSFEVLAKNIQYF.

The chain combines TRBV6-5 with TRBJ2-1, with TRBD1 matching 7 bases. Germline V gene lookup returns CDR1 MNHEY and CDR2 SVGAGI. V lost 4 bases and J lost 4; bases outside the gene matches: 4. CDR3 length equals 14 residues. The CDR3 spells CASSFGQEYNEQFF. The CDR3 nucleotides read TGTGCCAGCAGTTTCGGACAGGAATACAATGAGCAGTTCTTC.

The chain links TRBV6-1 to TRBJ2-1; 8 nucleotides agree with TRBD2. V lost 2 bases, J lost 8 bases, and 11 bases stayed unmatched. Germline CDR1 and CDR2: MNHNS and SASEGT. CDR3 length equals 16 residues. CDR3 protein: CASSELHGGAFYEQFF. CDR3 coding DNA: TGTGCCAGCAGTGAACTCCACGGGGGGGCGTTCTATGAGCAGTTCTTC.

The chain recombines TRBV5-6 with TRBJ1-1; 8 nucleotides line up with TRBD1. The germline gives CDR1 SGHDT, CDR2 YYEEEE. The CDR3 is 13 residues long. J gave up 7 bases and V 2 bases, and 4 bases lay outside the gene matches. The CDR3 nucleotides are TGTGCCAGCAGCTTACGGACAGGGCTTGAAGCTTTCTTT. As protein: CASSLRTGLEAFF.

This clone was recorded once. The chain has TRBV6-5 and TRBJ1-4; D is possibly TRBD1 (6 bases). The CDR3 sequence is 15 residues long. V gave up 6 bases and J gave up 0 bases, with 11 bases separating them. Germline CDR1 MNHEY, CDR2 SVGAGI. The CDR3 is CASSPRTATNEKLFF. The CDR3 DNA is TGTGCCAGCAGCCCCCGGACAGCAACTAATGAAAAACTGTTTTTT.

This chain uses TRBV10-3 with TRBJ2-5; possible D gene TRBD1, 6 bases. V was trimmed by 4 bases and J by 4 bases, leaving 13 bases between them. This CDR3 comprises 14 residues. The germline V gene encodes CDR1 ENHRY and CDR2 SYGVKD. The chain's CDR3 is CAISATGKRETQYF. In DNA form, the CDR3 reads TGTGCCATCAGTGCAACAGGGAAGCGAGAGACCCAGTACTTC.

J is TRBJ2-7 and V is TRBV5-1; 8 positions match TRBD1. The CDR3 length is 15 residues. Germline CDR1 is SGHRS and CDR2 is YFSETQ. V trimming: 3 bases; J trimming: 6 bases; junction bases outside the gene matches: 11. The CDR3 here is CASSSQGATRGEQYF. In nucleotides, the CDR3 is TGCGCCAGCAGCTCGCAGGGGGCGACCCGTGGCGAGCAGTACTTC.

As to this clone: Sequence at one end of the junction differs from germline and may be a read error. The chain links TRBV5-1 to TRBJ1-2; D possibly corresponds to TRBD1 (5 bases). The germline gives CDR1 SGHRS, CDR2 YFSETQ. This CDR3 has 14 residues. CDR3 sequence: CASSLSQVGGGYAF. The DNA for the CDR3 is TGCGCCAGCAGCTTGAGTCAGGTTGGGGGAGGCTACGCCTTC. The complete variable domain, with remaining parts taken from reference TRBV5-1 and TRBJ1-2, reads KAGVTQTPRYLIKTRGQQVTLSCSPISGHRSVSWYQQTPGQGLQFLFEYFSETQRNKGNFPGRFSGRQFSNSRSEMNVSTLELGDSALYLCASSLSQVGGGYAFGSGTRLTVV.

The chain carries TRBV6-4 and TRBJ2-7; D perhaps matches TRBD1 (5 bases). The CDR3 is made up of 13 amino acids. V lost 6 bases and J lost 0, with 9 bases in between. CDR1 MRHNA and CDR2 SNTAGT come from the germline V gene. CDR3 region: CASRDSLSYEQYF. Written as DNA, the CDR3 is TGTGCCAGCAGAGACAGCCTCTCCTACGAGCAGTACTTC.

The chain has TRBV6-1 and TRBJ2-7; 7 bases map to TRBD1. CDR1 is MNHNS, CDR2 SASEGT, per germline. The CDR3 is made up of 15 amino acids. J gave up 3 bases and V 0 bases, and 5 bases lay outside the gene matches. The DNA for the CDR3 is TGTGCCAGCAGTGAAGCCAGCAGGGGGAGCTACGAGCAGTACTTC. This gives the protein CASSEASRGSYEQYF.